Listed below are T cell receptor beta chains from one sample, sequenced in a study of control samples from healthy donors and cancer patients. The assay was immunoSEQ multiplex PCR, and TCRdb's table has in-frame clones only and misses some. The data show around 160,000 clones, roughly 93% seen once. The sample comprised blood. Every receptor here comes from a man aged 18 to 29 in good health. Both conserved end residues are part of each CDR3. The order of the fields is V gene, J gene, clone size, D gene, CDR3 length, CDR3 DNA, CDR3 protein. D genes are given only for firm matches. Part of the rows lack a size; the others show once, few, many or a class for expanded clones.

>TRBV5-6|TRBJ1-1|NA|NA|13
TGTGCCAGCAGTCCCAATTGGAACACTGAAGCTTTCTTT
CASSPNWNTEAFF
>TRBV19|TRBJ1-2|NA|NA|15
TGTGCCAGTAATCAGCCGGGACTTGGAGCGCCTGGCTACACCTTC
CASNQPGLGAPGYTF
>TRBV2|TRBJ1-5|medium-sized|NA|15
TGTGCCAGCAGTGAAAGCGTCGACCTCAATCAGCCCCAGCATTTT
CASSESVDLNQPQHF
>TRBV5-1|TRBJ2-1|NA|NA|16
TGCGCCAGCAGCTTGGTTGGCAGTGAGACCTACAATGAGCAGTTCTTC
CASSLVGSETYNEQFF
>TRBV9|TRBJ1-1|NA|NA|11
TGTGCCAGCAGCGTAGGGGCCCAAGCTTTCTTT
CASSVGAQAFF
>TRBV9|TRBJ2-1|NA|NA|14
TGTGCCAGCAGCGTAGATGGCGCGAGGGATGAGCAGTTCTTC
CASSVDGARDEQFF
>TRBV11-2|TRBJ2-7|NA|TRBD1|15
TGTGCCAGCAGCCGTAACACAGGGGGTTCCTACGAGCAGTACTTC
CASSRNTGGSYEQYF
>TRBV6-2/TRBV6-3|TRBJ1-5|once|NA|14
TGTGCCAGCAGTGATCCAGGTACAAATCAGCCCCAGCATTTT
CASSDPGTNQPQHF
>TRBV2|TRBJ1-3|NA|NA|15
TGTGCCAGCAGTCACTTAGTCGGCTCTGGAAACACCATATATTTT
CASSHLVGSGNTIYF
>TRBV5-1|TRBJ1-3|NA|NA|15
TGCGCCAGCAGCTTGGCGGGGGAATCTGGAAACACCATATATTTT
CASSLAGESGNTIYF
>TRBV9|TRBJ2-7|NA|NA|12
TGTGCCAGCAGCCCCGGGGACAACGAGCAGTACTTC
CASSPGDNEQYF
>TRBV30|TRBJ2-3|NA|TRBD1|15
TGTGCCTGGAGTTCTCTGGGACAGGGCACAGATACGCAGTATTTT
CAWSSLGQGTDTQYF
>TRBV7-3|TRBJ2-5|NA|TRBD2|15
TGTGCCAGCAGCTCGGGACTAGCGGGAGGAGAGACCCAGTACTTC
CASSSGLAGGETQYF
>TRBV4-1|TRBJ1-1|NA|NA|13
TGCGCCAGCAGCCCTCTGGGGAACACTGAAGCTTTCTTT
CASSPLGNTEAFF
>TRBV14|TRBJ2-3|once|NA|13
TGTGCCAGCAGCCCCTACAGATCAGATACGCAGTATTTT
CASSPYRSDTQYF
>TRBV4-1|TRBJ1-1|NA|NA|19
TGCGCCAGCAGCCAGGACCCCTCAGGGATTCTTAGAGGTCGGACTGAAGCTTTCTTT
CASSQDPSGILRGRTEAFF
>TRBV6-6|TRBJ1-1|NA|NA|15
TGTGCCAGCAGCCCCTCCCGGGTAGGGAAGCCTGAAGCTTTCTTT
CASSPSRVGKPEAFF
>TRBV7-9|TRBJ2-1|NA|NA|14
TGTGCCAGCAGCTTAGGGGGAGGCTACAATGAGCAGTTCTTC
CASSLGGGYNEQFF
>TRBV15|TRBJ1-5|NA|NA|14
TGTGCCACCAGCAGAGATCCGGGGGGGCAGCCCCAGCATTTT
CATSRDPGGQPQHF
>TRBV6-2/TRBV6-3|TRBJ2-5|NA|NA|14
TGTGCCAGCAGTTACGCACGGGTCCAAGAGACCCAGTACTTC
CASSYARVQETQYF
>TRBV13|TRBJ2-3|once|NA|12
TGTGCCAGCAGAGACCTCACAGATACGCAGTATTTT
CASRDLTDTQYF
>TRBV7-8|TRBJ2-2|NA|NA|13
TGTGCCAGCAGCCATAAGAACACCGGGGAGCTGTTTTTT
CASSHKNTGELFF
>TRBV5-8|TRBJ1-6|NA|NA|16
TGTGCCAGCAGCCACTCCTATATAGAGGTTCGATCACCCCTCCACTTT
CASSHSYIEVRSPLHF
>TRBV27|TRBJ1-1|NA|NA|13
TGTGCCAGCAGTTTAGGGGGGGACACTGAAGCTTTCTTT
CASSLGGDTEAFF
>TRBV30|TRBJ2-7|NA|TRBD1|14
TGTGCCTGGAGTGGGACAGGGGGCGGATACGAGCAGTACTTC
CAWSGTGGGYEQYF
>TRBV5-4|TRBJ1-2|NA|NA|12
TGTGCCAGCAGCTTGATGGCCTATGGCTACACCTTC
CASSLMAYGYTF
>TRBV29-1|TRBJ1-2|NA|TRBD1|13
TGCAGCGTTGAAGGGAGGACAGGGAATGGCTACACCTTC
CSVEGRTGNGYTF
>TRBV6-5|TRBJ1-1|NA|NA|13
TGTGCCAGCAGGCCCCGCTCCAACACTGAAGCTTTCTTT
CASRPRSNTEAFF
>TRBV24-1|TRBJ1-5|once|NA|12
TGTGCCACCAGTTCGAGCAATCAGCCCCAGCATTTT
CATSSSNQPQHF
>TRBV6-2/TRBV6-3|TRBJ2-1|NA|NA|17
TGTGCCAGCAGTTCGGCCGGTTTCGGGGCGATGAACAATGAGCAGTTCTTC
CASSSAGFGAMNNEQFF
>TRBV2|TRBJ2-4|NA|TRBD1|13
TGTGCCAGCACCCTGGGCCGCCCCGGGACAGAGTACTTC
CASTLGRPGTEYF
>TRBV7-2|TRBJ2-7|NA|NA|16
TGTGCCAGCAGGCAAACCGGCGGCTTTAGCTCCTACGAGCAGTACTTC
CASRQTGGFSSYEQYF
>TRBV12-5|TRBJ1-1|NA|TRBD1|13
TGTGCTAGTGGTTTGTCTACAGGGGGGAAAGCTTTCTTT
CASGLSTGGKAFF
>TRBV4-3|TRBJ2-1|NA|TRBD2|15
TGCGCCAGCAGCCCCACTAGCGCCCCAAGGGATGAGCAGTTCTTC
CASSPTSAPRDEQFF
>TRBV27|TRBJ2-7|NA|NA|15
TGTGCCAGCAGTCTCAGGGGACTTAGCTCCTACGAGCAGTACTTC
CASSLRGLSSYEQYF
>TRBV6-5|TRBJ1-1|NA|NA|12
TGTGCCAGCAGTCCTTCCCGGACAGAAGCTTTCTTT
CASSPSRTEAFF
>TRBV15|TRBJ2-2|NA|TRBD1|16
TGTGCCACCAGCAGAGATAGGACAGGGTTAACCGGGGAGCTGTTTTTT
CATSRDRTGLTGELFF
>TRBV4-1|TRBJ2-1|NA|NA|12
TGCGCCAGCAGCCAAGATGGGGTTGAGCAGTTCTTC
CASSQDGVEQFF
>TRBV5-4|TRBJ2-5|NA|NA|14
TGTGCCAGCAGCCCGGACCCAGCCGGGGAGACCCAGTACTTC
CASSPDPAGETQYF
>TRBV4-1|TRBJ2-2|NA|NA|16
TGCGCCAGCAGCCAAGGATTTGGTCGGGGAACCGGGGAGCTGTTTTTT
CASSQGFGRGTGELFF
>TRBV6-5|TRBJ2-7|NA|NA|15
TGTGCCAGCAGTTACTCGCTGGGGGCCCGTTACGAGCAGTACTTC
CASSYSLGARYEQYF
>TRBV14|TRBJ2-2|NA|TRBD2|16
TGTGCCAGCAGCCAAAGGCTAGCGGGTAACACCGGGGAGCTGTTTTTT
CASSQRLAGNTGELFF
>TRBV21-1|TRBJ2-1|few|NA|13
TGTGCCAGCCAACATGGGAAATACAATGAGCAGTTCTTC
CASQHGKYNEQFF
>TRBV28|TRBJ2-7|NA|TRBD1|13
TGTGCCAGCAAACAGGGGGCGCTTTACGAGCAGTACTTC
CASKQGALYEQYF
>TRBV5-6|TRBJ2-5|NA|TRBD2|14
TGTGCCAGCAGCGTCGGGGGGTCCCAAGAGACCCAGTACTTC
CASSVGGSQETQYF
>TRBV5-1|TRBJ1-2|NA|TRBD1|14
TGCGCCAGCAGCGAGGACAGGGGGCGAGGAGGCTACACCTTC
CASSEDRGRGGYTF